What follows is one T cell receptor beta chain and its context. Its antigen specificity is not known. Base qualities are missing; no much larger clone stands one base away. Systemically healthy Caucasian individuals from Russia, 39 in total and aged about 6 to 100 years, were included as donors. Around 9.7 milliliters of peripheral blood were collected from each donor into EDTA-treated Vacutainer tubes. Ficoll-Paque density-gradient centrifugation was used to isolate PBMCs, with at least 6 million per sample. Total RNA was extracted from PBMCs with Trizol reagent, with at least 6 micrograms obtained per sample. For every donor, an aliquot of PBMCs went through flow cytometry to measure the percentages of naive CD45RAhigh/CD27high T cells. These data originate in a study of blood T cells in healthy people across ages (dated by TCRdb to between 2014 and 2016). Concerning the study at large: In model experiments, template switching captured roughly one uniquely barcoded TCR beta cDNA molecule for every two T cells. Using deep sequencing normalized with unique cDNA molecular identifiers, the study measured how TCR beta repertoire diversity changes with age. Donors were grouped into four age groups: young (average approximately 16 years), middle-aged (about 40), aged (around 62) and long-lived (around 82). The study analyzed two additional independent replicas of 1 million unique cDNA reads from the same blood draw for two donors, one aged 18 to 30 and one aged 80 or older. Broader findings and caveats from the paper: Because profiling used bulk unsorted PBMCs, naive and antigen-experienced compartments could not be compared conclusively. Observed TCR beta diversity per million T cells fell roughly linearly with age, and a significant reduction was already apparent by age about 36. The CMV infection status of donors was not known, potentially confounding age-related changes in expanded clonotypes. The percentage of naive T cells measured by flow cytometry correlated strongly with observed TCR beta diversity. The long-lived group showed more naive CD4+ T cells, fewer expanded clones and increased TCR diversity than the aged group, suggesting age selection. Total diversity estimates from one million sequenced T cells were considered lower bounds and underestimates.

Receptor amplification or capture employed 5' RACE. The data were produced on an Illumina HiSeq 2500. A second PCR of roughly 6 to 11 cycles was performed with a sample-barcoded 5' primer and a J-beta primer mix. A template-switch 5' adaptor carrying 12 random nucleotides introduced a unique molecular identifier onto each TCR beta cDNA molecule. Each sample yielded at least 2.5 million CDR3-containing paired-end reads. First-strand cDNA synthesis was performed from all RNA using the Mint cDNA synthesis kit, with priming by a TRBC-specific oligonucleotide. Following uracil-DNA glycosylase treatment, a first 18-cycle PCR with universal primers M1SS and BC2_uni_R was performed on all cDNA. The study's processing was this. For normalization, 1 million high-quality reads, each with a distinct molecular identifier, were randomly selected from each sample. Instead of being binned into consensus sequences, reads with shared molecular identifiers were discarded. MiTCR, set to a Q25 quality threshold and the strictest error-elimination algorithm, was used for CDR3 identification, clonotype clustering and error correction. A nonparametric unseen species model with Euler transformation was used to estimate a lower bound on total TCR beta diversity. In TCRdb, the public reads were trimmed at Q25 with fastp and aligned with MiXCR, with productive beta chains retained. Duplicate CDR3 protein sequences are folded into a single record with the most common DNA and genes. TCRdb's processing, not the study's, gives the V and J calls here. The sample table contains some 760,000 distinct CDR3 sequences; only one count was recorded for 25% of them. 8% to 10% of the sample lies in the top ten.

Another study also made use of these data, one on T cells of mothers and their children. The second study's authors report: The donors were nine systemically healthy Caucasian individuals, made up of three mothers and their six children. cDNA synthesis used all of the extracted RNA, with roughly 1.6 ug of RNA in each 15 ul reaction. In the second PCR, the M1S primer added sample barcodes and 2-4 random nucleotides. More than 8 million TCR beta CDR3 reads were obtained from each mother, and roughly 3.1 million reads were obtained from each child. Thymic selection shapes the output of TCR recombination in a similar way in related and unrelated pairs, and inherited differences have a minor effect. Normalized repertoire overlap was always found to be slightly, but never significantly, higher in related mother-child pairs than in unrelated mother-child pairs. No persistent microchimeric T cell clones were found, with a detection sensitivity of roughly 92 clones per million clonotypes. To look for features that set related mother-child pairs apart from unrelated individuals, the researchers ran deep NGS to compare the TCR beta repertoires of mothers and children. On average, the children were approximately 11 +/- 4 years old, while the mothers were approximately 41 +/- 4 years old. After adapters were ligated using NEBNext reagents, the libraries underwent 100+100 nt paired-end sequencing on an Illumina HiSeq 2000. To prevent cross-contamination, the mother and child libraries were prepared one month apart and sequenced in separate runs. For each donor, somewhere between roughly 500,000 and 2,100,000 distinct TCR beta clonotypes were identified. Naive TCR beta clonotypes were estimated from low-frequency clonotypes matched to each donor's FACS-determined naive share, without sorting.

The TCR was taken from a boy aged 5 to 17 in good health. Source material: blood.

The nucleotides are TGTGCCAGCAGTCCTGGGATTGGCGGCGACCCAGAGACCCAGTACTTC. Its coded protein is CASSPGIGGDPETQYF. Here the chain combines TRBV28 and TRBJ2-5, with the D gene not confidently named. From cysteine to phenylalanine, the CDR3 is 16 amino acids long. Only the CDR3 part of the read is kept: 48 bases, read in frame from the first base. According to the germline V gene, CDR1 reads MDHEN and CDR2 reads SYDVKM. Relative to germline, V is 5 bases shorter and J is 4 bases shorter, with 20 bases between their ends.